Reported below is one T cell receptor (beta chain). The data originate from a study of cytomegalovirus exposure and HLA in healthy donors. Use of 60 Vbeta and 13 Jbeta primers characterized the PCR. The data were produced by immunoSEQ multiplex PCR, yet TCRdb's version contains in-frame clones alone and is incomplete. Among about 100,000 clones, roughly 80% were seen once, and the ten largest hold about 0.71%. The CDR3 consists of 19 residues. From germline, CDR1 is SGHAT and CDR2 FQNNGV. The trim removed 1 base at V and 4 bases at J, leaving 16 bases unmatched. The rearrangement joins TRBV11-2 to TRBJ2-3; the match to TRBD2 covers 8 bases. Sequenced: PBMCs. The sequence was obtained from a woman aged 60-75 years in good health and CMV-seronegative. The CDR3 here is CASSLVTIYGLAGADTQYF. The CDR3 nucleotides are TGTGCCAGCAGCTTAGTAACGATTTATGGGCTAGCGGGCGCAGATACGCAGTATTTT.